This T cell receptor (beta chain) was found in a study of glioma-infiltrating T cells. The iRepertoire nested amplicon-rescue multiplex PCR amplified TCR alpha and beta CDR3s from RNA. Using its own MiXCR run on the multiplex PCR reads, TCRdb lists one record per CDR3 protein. This sample has 2,500 to 3,000 distinct CDR3 sequences; around a third occur once, and the top ten carry under 7.5%. The clonotype originates from a human donor with low-grade glioma or glioblastoma, undergoing nonglioma brain surgery, or in good health (not recorded which). The sequenced material came from glioma tissue, nonneoplastic brain tissue, or PBMCs (not recorded which).

The CDR3 region has the DNA TGCATCGCCGTGGCCGGCCAGGATACCCAGTACTTC. Residues: CIAVAGQDTQYF. V usage is TRBV29-1 and J usage is TRBJ2-5; no clear D. The CDR3 loop spans 12 amino acids. Germline CDR1 SQVTM, CDR2 ANQGSEA.